This T cell receptor beta chain originates from a study of shared T cell receptors in the human thymus. V lost 5 bases and J lost 7; bases outside the gene matches: 17. Germline V gene lookup returns CDR1 SGHTA and CDR2 FQGTGA. This CDR3 has 18 residues. Data came from immunoSEQ multiplex PCR; TCRdb stores just in-frame clones and leaves some out. Of 600,000 or so clones in the sample, approximately 89% were seen once. Separately, the same data were catalogued under a study of human thymus T cells. As that study records: The donors were infants in Finland with congenital heart defects, otherwise immunologically healthy. The authors found apparently biased V and J gene usage in thymic and blood repertoires. Highly overlapping thymic repertoires in unrelated individuals were reported by related research.

This chain uses TRBV7-3 with TRBJ2-5; TRBD2 matches at 12 bases. The TCR comes from a boy under two years old with a congenital heart defect. Sequencing input: thymocytes. The CDR3 reads CASSPGASGGAIPRTQYF. CDR3 nucleotides: TGTGCCAGCAGCCCTGGGGCTAGCGGGGGGGCCATTCCCCGGACCCAGTACTTC.